This passage covers 7 T cell receptor beta chains from one sample sequenced in a study of T-cell reconstitution after alpha-beta-depleted transplantation in children. Unique molecular identifiers were used in preparing the TCRbeta library. TCRdb independently ran MiXCR on the PCR reads; one entry per CDR3 protein. The sample comprises roughly 170,000 distinct CDR3 sequences, about 6.8% of which are singletons, and about 2.9% rests with the top ten. The sample here was PBMCs from the stem cell graft donor, taken from the stem cell graft. The receptors were sampled from a human donor who donated a stem cell graft to a child with Wiskott-Aldrich syndrome.

This clonotype has ten or more counts. Because the CDR3's place on the DNA is in doubt, the DNA is left out and the CDR3 is given as listed by TCRdb. The J gene is TRBJ2-7, the V gene TRBV28; the D call TRBD1 from the table was never checked on the DNA. Counting both end residues, the CDR3 totals 12 amino acids. CDR1 MDHEN and CDR2 SYDVKM come from the germline V gene. The CDR3 sequence: CASILGGYEQYF.

The chain has TRBV3-1 and TRBJ1-1; no clear D gene. Trimming took 5 bases from V and 3 from J, leaving 16 bases between them. The CDR3 is 15 amino acids. Germline V gives CDR1 LGHDT, CDR2 YNNKEL (reference sequence). CDR3 bases: TGTGCCAGCAGCAAGGACGGGAGATGGGACACTGAAGCTTTCTTT. Its translation is CASSKDGRWDTEAFF.

This clonotype has a count of ten or more. The chain couples TRBV27 to TRBJ2-7, with 8 bases matching TRBD1. The CDR3 has 15 residues. Germline values: CDR1 MNHEY, CDR2 SMNVEV (reference sequence). The ends lost 1 base at V and 4 bases at J; junction bases unmatched: 6. CDR3 residues: CASSLYSRGLYEQYF. The CDR3 DNA reads TGTGCCAGCAGTTTATATTCCAGGGGGCTTTACGAGCAGTACTTC.

The chain recombines TRBV23-1 with TRBJ2-7, with D perhaps assigned TRBD1 or TRBD2 (6 bases each). TRBV23-1 falls under the ORF class, with uncertain function. The CDR3 has 15 amino acids. Trimming removed 7 bases at V and 3 bases at J, with 19 bases between. CDR3 coding DNA: TGCGCCAGCAAGGCTGACAGGACTATAAGCTACGAGCAGTACTTC. It yields the protein CASKADRTISYEQYF.

This clonotype was seen repeatedly, ten times or more. The chain combines TRBV10-2 with TRBJ2-5; TRBD2 agrees at 9 bases. The germline gives CDR1 WSHSY, CDR2 SAAADI. This CDR3 is 17 amino acids long. V lost 2 bases, J lost 4 bases, and 11 bases stayed unmatched. This CDR3 reads CASSETSGSRSIETQYF. The CDR3 nucleotides are TGCGCCAGCAGTGAGACTAGCGGGTCCAGGTCGATAGAGACCCAGTACTTC.

There are many counts of this clonotype. The chain joins TRBV2 to TRBJ1-5; 8 bases match TRBD1. CDR1 and CDR2 (germline): SNHLY, FYNNEI. The CDR3 is 15 residues long. With 6 bases clipped from V and 0 bases from J, the junction kept 4 bases outside the gene matches. The CDR3 DNA sequence: TGTGCCAGCAGCCGACAGGGGTATAGCAATCAGCCCCAGCATTTT. Its protein is CASSRQGYSNQPQHF.

This clonotype was counted only a few times. The rearrangement uses TRBV4-3 and TRBJ2-3; 7 bases agree with TRBD2. This CDR3 is 18 amino acids long. The germline V gene encodes CDR1 LGHNA and CDR2 YSLEER. With V trimmed by 4 bases and J by 1 base, 14 bases remained unmatched. This CDR3 reads CASSPHQARGSGTDTQYF. The CDR3, as DNA: TGCGCCAGCAGCCCTCACCAAGCGCGGGGGTCGGGCACAGATACGCAGTATTTT.